A selection of T cell receptor beta chains follows, all from one sample in a study of shared clonotypes between healthy human individuals. Clones were read by immunoSEQ multiplex PCR, and TCRdb kept only the in-frame ones, dropping some. This table holds more than 450,000 clones, around 74% found once. The sequencing sample was made of PBMCs. The receptors shown here come from a woman aged 40 to 50 in good health. Some clones in this sample may be carry-over from other donors' samples. The CDR3 runs from the conserved cysteine through the conserved F or W. Fields, in order: D gene, CDR3 length, V gene, J gene, clone size, CDR3 protein, CDR3 DNA. D genes are given only for firm matches. Rows may omit the clone size; those that give it use once, few, many or a size class.

D: TRBD1
length: 15
V: TRBV5-1
J: TRBJ2-7
size: -
CDR3: CASSAGQGKHYEQYF
DNA: TGCGCCAGCAGCGCGGGACAGGGAAAGCACTACGAGCAGTACTTC

D: TRBD1
length: 14
V: TRBV7-2
J: TRBJ1-4
size: few
CDR3: CASSSQGTNEKLFF
DNA: TGTGCCAGCAGCTCACAGGGGACTAATGAAAAACTGTTTTTT

D: -
length: 16
V: TRBV7-9
J: TRBJ1-4
size: -
CDR3: CASSSGLAGGNEKLFF
DNA: TGTGCCAGCAGCAGTGGACTGGCTGGGGGTAATGAAAAACTGTTTTTT

D: -
length: 14
V: TRBV30
J: TRBJ1-4
size: -
CDR3: CAWSVFATNEKLFF
DNA: TGTGCCTGGAGTGTCTTTGCAACTAATGAAAAACTGTTTTTT

D: TRBD1
length: 14
V: TRBV15
J: TRBJ2-7
size: -
CDR3: CATSWTGGSHEQYF
DNA: TGTGCCACCAGTTGGACAGGGGGCTCCCACGAGCAGTACTTC

D: -
length: 16
V: TRBV6-6
J: TRBJ2-5
size: -
CDR3: CASSYSSRIPQETQYF
DNA: TGTGCCAGCAGTTACTCGAGTCGGATACCGCAAGAGACCCAGTACTTC

D: TRBD1
length: 15
V: TRBV6-5
J: TRBJ2-7
size: once
CDR3: CASSYGGTGTYEQYF
DNA: TGTGCCAGCAGTTACGGGGGGACAGGAACTTACGAGCAGTACTTC

D: TRBD2
length: 19
V: TRBV10-3
J: TRBJ2-1
size: -
CDR3: CAISESGTSGRRWDNEQFF
DNA: TGTGCCATCAGTGAGTCTGGGACTAGCGGGAGGCGATGGGACAATGAGCAGTTCTTC

D: TRBD1
length: 14
V: TRBV9
J: TRBJ1-4
size: -
CDR3: CASSAGTGLEKLFF
DNA: TGTGCCAGCAGCGCCGGGACAGGTCTTGAAAAACTGTTTTTT

D: -
length: 12
V: TRBV4-2
J: TRBJ2-1
size: -
CDR3: CASSLAAHEQFF
DNA: TGTGCCAGCAGCTTGGCAGCCCATGAGCAGTTCTTC

D: TRBD2
length: 15
V: TRBV4-2
J: TRBJ2-3
size: once
CDR3: CASSPAGEVTDTQYF
DNA: TGTGCCAGCAGCCCCGCGGGGGAAGTCACAGATACGCAGTATTTT

D: -
length: 18
V: TRBV7-9
J: TRBJ1-3
size: -
CDR3: CASSLITWTDDSGNTIYF
DNA: TGTGCCAGCAGCTTAATTACATGGACAGACGACTCTGGAAACACCATATATTTT

D: -
length: 13
V: TRBV30
J: TRBJ2-3
size: -
CDR3: CANRKDGTDTQYF
DNA: TGTGCCAACCGAAAAGATGGCACAGATACGCAGTATTTT

D: -
length: 13
V: TRBV7-3
J: TRBJ1-1
size: -
CDR3: CASSREGDTEAFF
DNA: TGTGCCAGCAGCCGAGAGGGGGACACTGAAGCTTTCTTT

D: TRBD1
length: 16
V: TRBV27
J: TRBJ1-1
size: once
CDR3: CASSLYTGGIGTEAFF
DNA: TGTGCCAGCAGTTTATATACAGGGGGCATCGGCACTGAAGCTTTCTTT

D: -
length: 16
V: TRBV5-1
J: TRBJ2-6
size: -
CDR3: CASSQGGTSGANVLTF
DNA: TGCGCCAGCAGCCAAGGAGGGACGTCTGGGGCCAACGTCCTGACTTTC

D: TRBD1
length: 17
V: TRBV7-9
J: TRBJ2-5
size: -
CDR3: CASSLYRGRLLQETQYF
DNA: TGTGCCAGCAGCTTATACAGGGGCCGCCTGCTCCAAGAGACCCAGTACTTC

D: TRBD1
length: 14
V: TRBV6-6
J: TRBJ1-1
size: many
CDR3: CASSYSTRGDEAFF
DNA: TGTGCCAGCAGTTACTCGACCAGGGGGGATGAAGCTTTCTTT

D: TRBD1
length: 15
V: TRBV5-1
J: TRBJ1-4
size: -
CDR3: CAAGTGVPLGEKLFF
DNA: TGCGCCGCCGGGACAGGGGTTCCGCTGGGGGAAAAACTGTTTTTT

D: -
length: 20
V: TRBV11-3
J: TRBJ1-5
size: many
CDR3: CASSLPRDGTPDYSNQPQHF
DNA: TGTGCCAGCAGCTTGCCGAGGGATGGGACCCCAGATTATAGCAATCAGCCCCAGCATTTT

D: -
length: 13
V: TRBV6-6
J: TRBJ2-2
size: -
CDR3: CASSYKNTGELFF
DNA: TGTGCCAGCAGTTACAAGAACACCGGGGAGCTGTTTTTT

D: -
length: 12
V: TRBV28
J: TRBJ2-6
size: -
CDR3: CASNSGANVLTF
DNA: TGTGCCAGCAATTCTGGGGCCAACGTCCTGACTTTC

D: TRBD2
length: 16
V: TRBV9
J: TRBJ2-3
size: -
CDR3: CASSARESSGRHTQYF
DNA: TGTGCCAGCAGCGCCAGGGAGTCTAGCGGCCGACATACGCAGTATTTT

D: -
length: 15
V: TRBV19
J: TRBJ2-3
size: -
CDR3: CASSIAAGRTDTQYF
DNA: TGTGCCAGTAGTATCGCGGCGGGACGCACAGATACGCAGTATTTT

D: -
length: 16
V: TRBV14
J: TRBJ2-1
size: -
CDR3: CASSQDLQVAYNEQFF
DNA: TGTGCCAGCAGCCAAGATCTACAGGTAGCTTACAATGAGCAGTTCTTC

D: TRBD2
length: 17
V: TRBV4-1
J: TRBJ2-3
size: once
CDR3: CASSRLSGRGGTDTQYF
DNA: TGCGCCAGCAGCCGTCTAAGCGGGAGAGGGGGAACAGATACGCAGTATTTT

D: -
length: 13
V: TRBV7-9
J: TRBJ2-7
size: -
CDR3: CASSPYNAYEQYF
DNA: TGTGCCAGCAGCCCATATAACGCCTACGAGCAGTACTTC

D: TRBD2
length: 14
V: TRBV28
J: TRBJ2-5
size: -
CDR3: CASHSGRAGVTQYF
DNA: TGTGCCAGTCATAGCGGGAGGGCCGGTGTGACCCAGTACTTC

D: TRBD1
length: 15
V: TRBV25-1
J: TRBJ2-1
size: -
CDR3: CASSARDRAYNEQFF
DNA: TGTGCCAGCAGTGCCCGGGACAGGGCCTACAATGAGCAGTTCTTC

D: TRBD1
length: 13
V: TRBV6-5
J: TRBJ2-7
size: -
CDR3: CASSRDRGSEQYF
DNA: TGTGCCAGCAGTCGGGACAGGGGCTCCGAGCAGTACTTC

D: TRBD1
length: 14
V: TRBV9
J: TRBJ2-7
size: -
CDR3: CASSGRDSPYEQYF
DNA: TGTGCCAGCAGCGGCCGGGACAGCCCCTACGAGCAGTACTTC

D: -
length: 15
V: TRBV27
J: TRBJ2-7
size: -
CDR3: CASSQRGTSTYEQYF
DNA: TGTGCCAGCAGTCAAAGGGGGACATCCACCTACGAGCAGTACTTC

D: -
length: 15
V: TRBV7-3
J: TRBJ2-7
size: -
CDR3: CASSLTGTGPYEQYF
DNA: TGTGCCAGCAGCTTAACCGGGACGGGCCCCTACGAGCAGTACTTC

D: TRBD2
length: 19
V: TRBV18
J: TRBJ2-1
size: -
CDR3: CASSPSGTRDGSSYNEQFF
DNA: TGTGCCAGCTCACCAAGCGGGACTAGAGACGGAAGCTCCTACAATGAGCAGTTCTTC

D: TRBD1
length: 14
V: TRBV19
J: TRBJ2-7
size: -
CDR3: CASRGDRGTYEQYF
DNA: TGTGCCAGTAGAGGGGACAGGGGGACCTACGAGCAGTACTTC

D: -
length: 13
V: TRBV30
J: TRBJ1-5
size: -
CDR3: CAWSAGSNQPQHF
DNA: TGTGCCTGGAGTGCAGGGAGCAATCAGCCCCAGCATTTT

D: -
length: 14
V: TRBV29-1
J: TRBJ2-5
size: -
CDR3: CSVALGGGWVTQYF
DNA: TGCAGCGTAGCCCTAGGTGGGGGCTGGGTGACCCAGTACTTC

D: TRBD1
length: 15
V: TRBV18
J: TRBJ1-5
size: -
CDR3: CASSPLGQGNQPQHF
DNA: TGTGCCAGCTCACCTCTGGGACAGGGCAATCAGCCCCAGCATTTT

D: TRBD2
length: 16
V: TRBV28
J: TRBJ2-6
size: -
CDR3: CASGAPGGSGANVLTF
DNA: TGTGCCAGCGGAGCTCCGGGAGGGTCCGGGGCCAACGTCCTGACTTTC